Listed below are T cell receptor beta chains from one sample, sequenced in a study of T cells after posttransplantation cyclophosphamide. Profiling relied on immunoSEQ multiplex PCR, and the TCRdb table lists in-frame clones only, not all of them. The top ten hold 0.65% of the sample, which has tens of thousands of clones, 73% seen once. Material: memory CD4+ T cells sorted from PBMCs. All receptors come from a woman aged 55-69 years in good health, CMV-negative, and a related stem cell transplant donor. Each CDR3 is given with its conserved first and last residue. Fields, in order: V gene, J gene, D gene, clone size, CDR3 DNA, CDR3 protein. D genes are given only for firm matches. Some rows have no size entry. The others give once, few or many, or a class for an expanded clone.

TRBV10-3,TRBJ2-3,TRBD1,-,TGTGCCATCGCAGGACAGGGGGCGGATACGCAGTATTTT,CAIAGQGADTQYF
TRBV7-3,TRBJ1-1,-,-,TGTGCCAGCAGCTTAAGGGCGGGGAATGAAGCTTTCTTT,CASSLRAGNEAFF
TRBV5-1,TRBJ2-6,-,-,TGCGCCAGCAGCTTGGAAGCCCGTCACTCTGGGGCCAACGTCCTGACTTTC,CASSLEARHSGANVLTF
TRBV4-3,TRBJ2-5,-,-,TGCGCCAGCAGCCACCGACTAGAACGGCAGTACTTC,CASSHRLERQYF
TRBV27,TRBJ1-1,-,-,TGTGCCAGCAAAATCAGGGAGGGCCTGAACACTGAAGCTTTCTTT,CASKIREGLNTEAFF
TRBV5-1,TRBJ1-2,-,-,TGCGCCAGCAGCCAGGCGGGGGCCCAACTTATCTATGGCTACACCTTC,CASSQAGAQLIYGYTF
TRBV4-2,TRBJ2-7,TRBD2,-,TGTGCCAGCAGCCAAGATATCTGGCGGGAGGGCTACGAGCAGTACTTC,CASSQDIWREGYEQYF
TRBV5-3,TRBJ2-3,-,-,TGTGCCAGAAGCTTGGGAGCGGGCGGGACGAGCACAGATACGCAGTATTTT,CARSLGAGGTSTDTQYF
TRBV7-3,TRBJ1-1,-,-,TGTGCCAGCAGCCCGTCATGGGCGAACACTGAAGCTTTCTTT,CASSPSWANTEAFF
TRBV11-2,TRBJ1-1,-,-,TGTGCCAGCAGAACACTTAGGGGCCCGCCGAACACTGAAGCTTTCTTT,CASRTLRGPPNTEAFF
TRBV7-9,TRBJ1-2,-,few,TGTGCCAGCAGCTTATGGGGGGGCGGCTACACCTTC,CASSLWGGGYTF
TRBV7-2,TRBJ2-7,TRBD2,-,TGTGCCAGCAGCTTTCCTAGCGGTTACGCCTACGAGCAGTACTTC,CASSFPSGYAYEQYF
TRBV29-1,TRBJ2-3,TRBD1,few,TGCAGCGTTGTGGGTTTGACAGGGGGCACAGATACGCAGTATTTT,CSVVGLTGGTDTQYF
TRBV11-1,TRBJ1-2,-,-,TGTGCCAGCAGCTTAGCCGAGCGACATGGCTACACCTTC,CASSLAERHGYTF
TRBV4-3,TRBJ1-6,-,-,TGCGCCAGCAGCCAAGATCTGGGGAGCTCCTATAATTCACCCCTCCACTTT,CASSQDLGSSYNSPLHF
TRBV2,TRBJ1-2,-,-,TGTGCCAGCATATACGACAGGACCTATGGCTACACCTTC,CASIYDRTYGYTF
TRBV4-1,TRBJ2-2,-,-,TGCGCCAGCAGCCAAGTAGGGCTAGCGACAAACACCGGGGAGCTGTTTTTT,CASSQVGLATNTGELFF
TRBV21-1,TRBJ1-1,-,-,TGTGCCAGCAGCAAACGGGCAGGGGGCGGGAGCACTGAAGCTTTCTTT,CASSKRAGGGSTEAFF
TRBV19,TRBJ1-2,-,-,TGTGCCAGTAGATCGAACAGCTATGGCTACACCTTC,CASRSNSYGYTF
TRBV28,TRBJ2-7,TRBD1,-,TGTGCCAGCAGTTCGTCCCGGACAGGGAGCAGGGAGCAGTACTTC,CASSSSRTGSREQYF
TRBV15,TRBJ2-1,TRBD2,-,TGTGCCACCAGCAGACTAGCGGGGGGGCCGTTTGAGCAGTTCTTC,CATSRLAGGPFEQFF
TRBV7-3,TRBJ2-1,TRBD2,-,TGTGCCAGCAGTTTCGGGACTAGCCTTGTCAATGAGCAGTTCTTC,CASSFGTSLVNEQFF
TRBV5-6,TRBJ2-2,-,-,TGTGCCAGCAGCCTCAGGAACACCGGGGAGCTGTTTTTT,CASSLRNTGELFF
TRBV9,TRBJ2-1,-,-,TGTGCCAGCACCCGCGGTCCAGAAGAAGGGCAGTTCTTC,CASTRGPEEGQFF
TRBV28,TRBJ2-1,TRBD1,medium-sized,TGTGCCGTCAGGGGGCAATCACTCTACAATGAGCAGTTCTTC,CAVRGQSLYNEQFF
TRBV5-1,TRBJ2-7,TRBD2,once,TGCGCCAGCAGCCCGGTAGCGGGAGCCCACGAGCAGTACTTC,CASSPVAGAHEQYF
TRBV2,TRBJ2-7,-,-,TGTGCCAGTAATAGACTGTCGTCCGGGGGAGAGCAGTACTTC,CASNRLSSGGEQYF
TRBV9,TRBJ2-3,TRBD2,few,TGTGCCAGCAGCGTAGGTGGCGGGAGTGCAGATACGCAGTATTTT,CASSVGGGSADTQYF
TRBV7-2,TRBJ2-7,TRBD1,-,TGTGCCAGCAGCTTCCGAATAACGGCGAGACAGGGCTACGAGCAGTACTTC,CASSFRITARQGYEQYF
TRBV29-1,TRBJ2-1,TRBD1,-,TGCAGCGTTAGACAGGGGGCCAGCTACAATGAGCAGTTCTTC,CSVRQGASYNEQFF
TRBV28,TRBJ1-5,-,-,TGTGCCAGCAGTTCCCCCTCAGGGAATCAGCCCCAGCATTTT,CASSSPSGNQPQHF
TRBV6-5,TRBJ1-6,TRBD1,once,TGTGCCAGCAGCCGACAGGGTAATAATTCACCCCTCCACTTT,CASSRQGNNSPLHF
TRBV2,TRBJ2-7,-,-,TGTGCCAGCAGTGCTCCTCCGGGCTACGAGCAGTACTTC,CASSAPPGYEQYF
TRBV6-1,TRBJ1-6,-,-,TGTGCCAGCAGTGTTCACCTCGGGCCCCTCCACTTT,CASSVHLGPLHF
TRBV15,TRBJ1-1,-,-,TGTGCCACCAGCAGGGGGGGATGGGAGAACACTGAAGCTTTCTTT,CATSRGGWENTEAFF
TRBV6-6,TRBJ2-1,-,-,TGTGCCAGCAGCGGACTCCAGGTGGGCTACAATGAGCAGTTCTTC,CASSGLQVGYNEQFF
TRBV19,TRBJ1-3,-,few,TGTGCCAGTAGTATAAAACCAGTCAGCTCTGGAAACACCATATATTTT,CASSIKPVSSGNTIYF
TRBV6-5,TRBJ1-2,-,few,TGTGCCAGCAGCCGGAGTACAGGGTCAGGCTATGGCTACACCTTC,CASSRSTGSGYGYTF
TRBV5-1,TRBJ2-3,-,-,TGCGCCAGCAGCTCAGGGGGGCAGGGGACTAGCACAGATACGCAGTATTTT,CASSSGGQGTSTDTQYF
TRBV19,TRBJ1-1,-,few,TGTGCCAGTACGACGTTGAGGCAGGGGAACACTGAAGCTTTCTTT,CASTTLRQGNTEAFF
TRBV19,TRBJ1-3,TRBD1,-,TGTGCCAGTAGTATACAGGGGGACGGAAACACCATATATTTT,CASSIQGDGNTIYF
TRBV11-2,TRBJ2-2,TRBD2,-,TGTGCCAGCAGCCAGACTAGCGGGAGGAGTGCCGGGGAGCTGTTTTTT,CASSQTSGRSAGELFF
TRBV7-2,TRBJ1-2,TRBD1,-,TGTGCCAGCAGCTTCTCAGGGGGCAGGTATGGCTACACCTTC,CASSFSGGRYGYTF